Following are 26 T cell receptor beta chains from one sample sequenced in a study of CD8 T cells in Susac syndrome. Random hexamers were used to reverse transcribe an amount of 0.5 to 1 ug RNA. TCRdb re-called the immunoSEQ multiplex PCR reads with MiXCR, one entry per CDR3 protein. The sample lists roughly 400,000 distinct CDR3 sequences; approximately 85% were seen once. Source material: CD8+ T cells from PBMCs. Every receptor here comes from a human donor with multiple sclerosis.

This clonotype was counted a single time. The chain recombines TRBV12-3 or TRBV12-4 with TRBJ2-2; 9 bases match TRBD1. The V gene end was trimmed by 6 bases and the J gene end by 4 bases; junction bases not matched to a gene: 6. This CDR3 region has 15 residues. CDR3 loop: CASSRKTGGTGELFF. The CDR3 DNA sequence: TGTGCCAGCAGCCGCAAGACAGGGGGCACCGGGGAGCTGTTTTTT.

V is TRBV5-1 and J is TRBJ2-7; TRBD1 agrees at 8 bases. The V gene end was trimmed by 1 base and the J gene end by 6 bases; junction bases not matched to a gene: 6. The CDR3 has 14 amino acids. Germline lookup yields CDR1 SGHRS and CDR2 YFSETQ. The CDR3 region has the DNA TGCGCCAGCAGCTTGTCTCAGGGGGCAGGCGAGCAGTACTTC. Its translation: CASSLSQGAGEQYF. Based on the CDR3 plus reference TRBV5-1 and TRBJ2-7, the full variable domain is KAGVTQTPRYLIKTRGQQVTLSCSPISGHRSVSWYQQTPGQGLQFLFEYFSETQRNKGNFPGRFSGRQFSNSRSEMNVSTLELGDSALYLCASSLSQGAGEQYFGPGTRLTVT.

The chain's CDR3 is CASSLVGAGGDEQFF. The DNA for the CDR3 is TGTGCCAGCAGTTTAGTGGGGGCGGGGGGAGATGAGCAGTTCTTC. The chain employs TRBV28 and TRBJ2-1; 8 nucleotides match TRBD2. Per germline, CDR1 MDHEN and CDR2 SYDVKM. The CDR3 is 15 residues long. Germline trimming cut 2 bases from V and 8 bases from J; bases unmatched to any gene: 8.

The chain has TRBV29-1 and TRBJ2-1; 9 bases fit TRBD1. In germline, CDR1 is SQVTM, CDR2 ANQGSEA. The trim removed 1 base at V and 4 bases at J, leaving 8 bases unmatched. This CDR3 is 16 amino acids long. In DNA, the CDR3 is TGCAGCGTTGAAGGGAAACAGGGGGCGCGGTACAATGAGCAGTTCTTC. This gives the protein CSVEGKQGARYNEQFF.

This rearrangement joins TRBV27 to TRBJ2-1, with 8 bases fitting TRBD1. V trimming: 3 bases; J trimming: 7 bases; junction bases outside the gene matches: 2. CDR1 is MNHEY, CDR2 SMNVEV, per germline (reference sequence). CDR3 length: 13 residues. The chain's CDR3 is CASSFDRGNEQFF. In DNA, the CDR3 is TGTGCCAGCAGTTTCGACAGGGGAAATGAGCAGTTCTTC.

The J gene is TRBJ2-7, the V gene TRBV4-2; possibly TRBD1 for D (6 bases). The length of the CDR3 is 17 residues. Germline V gives CDR1 LGHNA, CDR2 YNFKEQ. Trimming pared 0 bases from V and 1 base from J, leaving 16 bases between. The CDR3 nucleotides are TGTGCCAGCAGCCAAGATATTGCGGAACAGGGTTCCTACGAGCAGTACTTC. Its translation: CASSQDIAEQGSYEQYF.

The V gene is TRBV27, the J gene TRBJ2-1; TRBD1 matches at 7 bases. Germline V gives CDR1 MNHEY, CDR2 SMNVEV (reference sequence). The V and J ends lost 10 bases and 8 bases, in that order; junction bases with no gene match: 14. The CDR3 length is 14 residues. CDR3 protein: CATMWSRGYDEQFF. CDR3 bases: TGTGCCACCATGTGGTCCAGGGGGTATGATGAGCAGTTCTTC.

The rearrangement uses TRBV5-4 and TRBJ2-1; the match to TRBD2 covers 7 bases. Looked up from germline, CDR1 is SGHNT and CDR2 is YYREEE (reference sequence). The V and J ends lost 7 bases and 16 bases, in that order; junction bases with no gene match: 8. The CDR3 is made up of 10 amino acids. The CDR3 nucleotides read TGTGCCAGCCAGCGGGGTGGGCACTTCTTC. It is translated as CASQRGGHFF.

The V and J genes are TRBV27 and TRBJ1-1, with D tentatively TRBD1 (6 bases). This CDR3 spans 12 amino acids. Looked up from germline, CDR1 is MNHEY and CDR2 is SMNVEV (reference sequence). Trimming pared 3 bases from V and 6 bases from J, leaving 8 bases between. The CDR3 DNA reads TGTGCCAGCAGTTTCCAGGGGTCTGAAGCTTTCTTT. This gives the protein CASSFQGSEAFF.

The chain joins TRBV30 to TRBJ1-2; 7 nucleotides align to TRBD1. The trim removed 5 bases at V and 6 bases at J, leaving 9 bases unmatched. Germline CDR1 GTSNPN, CDR2 SVGIG (reference sequence). CDR3 size: 13 residues. The CDR3 protein is CAWARTGTDGYTF. CDR3 DNA: TGTGCCTGGGCCCGGACAGGCACCGATGGCTACACCTTC.

CDR3 region: CASTWGGSGNTIYF. The CDR3 nucleotides read TGTGCCAGCACCTGGGGGGGCTCTGGAAACACCATATATTTT. The genes are TRBV7-2 and TRBJ1-3; TRBD1 is a possible D gene (5 bases). Trimming removed 7 bases at V and 0 bases at J, with 10 bases between. This CDR3 comprises 14 residues. Germline assignment: CDR1 SGHTA and CDR2 FQGNSA. The full variable domain, completed using reference TRBV7-2 and TRBJ1-3, is GAGVSQSPSNKVTEKGKDVELRCDPISGHTALYWYRQSLGQGLEFLIYFQGNSAPDKSGLPSDRFSAERTGGSVSTLTIQRTQQEDSAVYLCASTWGGSGNTIYFGEGSWLTVV.

The chain carries TRBV27 and TRBJ2-2; 9 positions match TRBD1. V shed 5 bases, J shed 8 bases, and the junction held 12 bases outside the gene matches. This CDR3 comprises 16 residues. In germline, CDR1 is MNHEY, CDR2 SMNVEV (reference sequence). CDR3 DNA sequence: TGTGCCAGCAGTCTCACGGGACAGGGCGGGAAAGGGGAGCTGTTTTTT. Encoded protein: CASSLTGQGGKGELFF.

The J gene is TRBJ2-1, the V gene TRBV27; 12 bases line up with TRBD1. The CDR3 spans 15 residues. Trimming cost V 5 bases and J 9 bases; bases outside gene matches: 8. The germline CDR1 and CDR2 sequences are MNHEY and SMNVEV (reference sequence). The CDR3 nucleotides read TGTGCCAGCAGTGGGACCGGGACAGGGGGCCCTGAGCAGTTCTTC. Residues: CASSGTGTGGPEQFF.

The V call is TRBV4-1, the J call TRBJ1-2, with unresolved D. In germline, CDR1 is MGHRA, CDR2 YSYEKL. This CDR3 is 11 amino acids long. The V gene lost 0 bases and the J gene lost 8 bases, with 4 bases spanning the gap. This CDR3 is CASSQELGYTF. In nucleotides, the CDR3 is TGCGCCAGCAGCCAAGAGTTAGGCTACACCTTC.

J is TRBJ2-3 and V is TRBV7-9, with D tentatively TRBD2 (5 bases). The CDR3 has 14 residues. The germline gives CDR1 SEHNR, CDR2 FQNEAQ (reference sequence). Between the trimmed V and J ends, which lost 11 bases and 3 bases, there was a span of 18 bases. CDR3 sequence reads: CALSALAWTDTQYF. The CDR3 DNA follows: TGTGCCCTTAGCGCCCTGGCCTGGACAGATACGCAGTATTTT. The full variable domain, with the rest looked up from reference TRBV7-9 and TRBJ2-3, is DTGVSQNPRHKITKRGQNVTFRCDPISEHNRLYWYRQTLGQGPEFLTYFQNEAQLEKSRLLSDRFSAERPKGSFSTLEIQRTEQGDSAMYLCALSALAWTDTQYFGPGTRLTVL.

The chain couples TRBV29-1 to TRBJ2-5; 9 bases map to TRBD2. CDR1 is SQVTM, CDR2 ANQGSEA, per germline. The V gene end was trimmed by 0 bases and the J gene end by 8 bases; junction bases not matched to a gene: 13. The CDR3 sequence is 16 residues long. In DNA form, the CDR3 reads TGCAGCGTTGAAGATAGGGCTAGCGGGGAAGCTATTACCCAGTACTTC. It is translated as CSVEDRASGEAITQYF. The full variable domain, with the rest looked up from reference TRBV29-1 and TRBJ2-5, is SAVISQKPSRDICQRGTSLTIQCQVDSQVTMMFWYRQQPGQSLTLIATANQGSEATYESGFVIDKFPISRPNLTFSTLTVSNMSPEDSSIYLCSVEDRASGEAITQYFGPGTRLLVL.

The chain is built from TRBV27 and TRBJ1-2; D is possibly TRBD1 (6 bases). Trimming stripped 5 bases from V and 4 bases from J, with 17 bases between. CDR1 is MNHEY, CDR2 SMNVEV, per germline (reference sequence). The CDR3 spans 15 residues. The CDR3 loop reads CASSPKQTGFYGYTF. The CDR3 nucleotides read TGTGCCAGCAGTCCTAAACAAACAGGGTTCTATGGCTACACCTTC.

The chain links TRBV27 to TRBJ2-7; TRBD1 is a possible D gene (5 bases). The V gene lost 0 bases and the J gene lost 2 bases, with 11 bases spanning the gap. CDR1 is MNHEY and CDR2 is SMNVEV in the germline V gene (reference sequence). The CDR3 loop spans 15 amino acids. This CDR3 is CASSLSRVGPYEQYF. The CDR3 bases are TGTGCCAGCAGTTTATCAAGGGTGGGGCCCTACGAGCAGTACTTC.

The chain is built from TRBV7-9 and TRBJ2-1; D call uncertain. Germline values: CDR1 SEHNR, CDR2 FQNEAQ (reference sequence). There are 15 residues in the CDR3. Trimming removed 8 bases at V and 1 base at J, with 15 bases between. CDR3 bases: TGTGCCAGCGAGGCTGTTAGGGCGTCCTACAATGAGCAGTTCTTC. Translated, it gives CASEAVRASYNEQFF.

The V call is TRBV14, the J call TRBJ2-7; D may be TRBD1 (6 bases). Germline CDR1 and CDR2: SGHDN and FVKESK. The CDR3 runs to 15 residues. V was shortened by 5 bases and J by 0 bases, with 14 bases between the two germline ends. CDR3 amino acids: CASSSRQVSSYEQYF. The CDR3 coding sequence is TGTGCCAGCAGCTCACGACAGGTGAGCTCCTACGAGCAGTACTTC.

This chain joins TRBV6-5 and TRBJ1-4; 8 bases line up with TRBD1. Germline trimming cut 4 bases from V and 8 bases from J; bases unmatched to any gene: 6. CDR1 MNHEY and CDR2 SVGAGI come from the germline V gene. CDR3 length: 14 residues. The CDR3 region has the DNA TGTGCCAGCAGTTGGCAGGGGGCTGGGGAAAAACTGTTTTTT. This encodes CASSWQGAGEKLFF.

This chain links TRBV4-1 with TRBJ2-7; the D call may be TRBD1 or TRBD2 (6 bases each). Germline-derived CDR1 and CDR2 are MGHRA and YSYEKL. The CDR3 is made up of 14 amino acids. Trimming removed 1 base from V and 7 bases from J, with 14 bases in between. CDR3 bases: TGCGCCAGCAGCCAAGGAATAGAGGGGGGAGAGCAGTACTTC. It is translated as CASSQGIEGGEQYF.

The J gene is TRBJ2-3, the V gene TRBV6-5; 8 bases are a match to TRBD2. CDR1 and CDR2 (germline): MNHEY, SVGAGI. Unmatched junction bases numbered 4, after V lost 3 bases and J lost 2 bases. This CDR3 spans 15 amino acids. DNA of the CDR3: TGTGCCAGCAGTTATGGCGGGGGGCACACAGATACGCAGTATTTT. Translation gives CASSYGGGHTDTQYF.

This chain uses TRBV11-1 with TRBJ2-1, with D possibly matching TRBD1 (6 bases). Trimming removed 0 bases from V and 8 bases from J, with 14 bases in between. The CDR3 sequence is 15 residues long. Germline V lookup: CDR1 SGHAT, CDR2 FQDESV (reference sequence). CDR3 protein: CASSLAVQGLHEQFF. In nucleotides, the CDR3 is TGTGCCAGCAGCTTAGCGGTCCAGGGGTTGCATGAGCAGTTCTTC.

This chain links TRBV9 with TRBJ1-1, with 10 bases that match TRBD1. V lost 4 bases to trimming and J lost 6 bases; unmatched junction nucleotides: 9. This CDR3 has 15 amino acids. Germline V gene lookup returns CDR1 SGDLS and CDR2 YYNGEE. The CDR3 bases are TGTGCCAGCAGCCCCCCGGGACAGGGGCTATCTGAAGCTTTCTTT. Encoded protein: CASSPPGQGLSEAFF.

This clonotype came up a few times. The V call is TRBV5-1, the J call TRBJ2-7; weak D call: TRBD1 (6 bases). This CDR3 has 14 residues. In germline, CDR1 is SGHRS, CDR2 YFSETQ. V was pared by 0 bases and J by 3 bases, with 10 bases between. CDR3 DNA sequence: TGCGCCAGCAGCTTGGACAGGGAGAGCTACGAGCAGTACTTC. Its protein is CASSLDRESYEQYF.